The sequence of this TCR beta chain was determined in a study of tumor-infiltrating lymphocytes in localized non-small cell lung cancer. Study-level information: The cohort mixed smokers and never-smokers, several histologies, and some post-neoadjuvant-chemotherapy samples. Each patient gave resected tumor and non-adjacent uninvolved lung tissue.

Whole-study results and caveats: Technical variation could not be separated from intratumor heterogeneity here. Tumors had more T cell infiltration than uninvolved lung, per TCRbeta sequencing and CD3 counts.

Concerning this clone: Its antigen is undetermined.

Only in-frame clones appear in the TCRdb table, and some are missing; sequencing was by immunoSEQ multiplex PCR. This sample has 13,000 or so clones, with about 64% found just once. Germline V CDR1 and CDR2: ENHRY, SYGVKD. This CDR3 is 15 amino acids long. V lost 6 bases and J 5 bases, leaving 19 bases between the germline ends. Sequenced material: uninvolved lung tissue not adjacent to the tumor. The gene calls are TRBV10-3 and TRBJ1-2; weak D call: TRBD1 (5 bases). This receptor was taken from a human donor with non-small cell lung cancer. CDR3 sequence reads: CAIRPPQGQGYGYTF. The CDR3 DNA sequence: TGTGCCATCAGACCCCCCCAGGGCCAAGGGTATGGCTACACCTTC.